This TCR beta chain comes out of a study of monozygotic twins with inflammatory bowel disease. General observations from the study: Lower TCRbeta diversity (inverse Simpson) was seen in IBD patients than in healthy co-twins.

This CDR3 has 16 residues. Per germline, CDR1 SGHRS and CDR2 YFSETQ. Remarks on this clonotype: The antigen remains unidentified.

TCRdb derives one entry per CDR3 protein from the 5' RACE reads, leaving out DNA. In all, the sample yields 350,000 to 500,000 distinct CDR3 sequences. The sequence was obtained from a human donor with ulcerative colitis or Crohn's disease, or a healthy co-twin of an affected twin (not recorded which). The sequenced sample consisted of blood. The chain links TRBV5-1 to TRBJ2-5; TCRdb proposes TRBD1, but this gene call is untestable without DNA. The CDR3: CASSLADRIAKETQYF. Combining the CDR3 with reference TRBV5-1 and TRBJ2-5 gives the whole variable domain KAGVTQTPRYLIKTRGQQVTLSCSPISGHRSVSWYQQTPGQGLQFLFEYFSETQRNKGNFPGRFSGRQFSNSRSEMNVSTLELGDSALYLCASSLADRIAKETQYFGPGTRLLVL.